The 26 T cell receptor beta chains listed next were all sequenced from one sample in a study of blood T cell repertoires in COVID-19. The repertoire was sequenced with immunoSEQ multiplex PCR; TCRdb's copy has only in-frame clones and lacks some. The profile shows about 270,000 clones, roughly 90% of them singletons. The sequencing input was PBMCs or T cells enriched from blood (not recorded which). The receptors stem from a man aged 40-50 years who had been exposed to COVID-19.

The CDR3 loop is CASSLRQGEAFF. CDR3 coding DNA: TGTGCCAGCAGCCTTCGACAGGGCGAGGCTTTCTTT. The J gene is TRBJ1-1, the V gene TRBV5-4, with 7 positions matching TRBD1. The CDR3 runs to 12 residues. Germline CDR1 SGHNT, CDR2 YYREEE (reference sequence). V lost 4 bases and J lost 11; bases outside the gene matches: 8.

As concerns this clone: One end of the junction varies from germline; a read error may be responsible. The gene calls are TRBV18 and TRBJ2-1; the D is unclear. The CDR3 spans 16 residues. Germline loops: CDR1 KGHSH, CDR2 LQKENI. DNA of the CDR3: TGTGCCAGCTCCCCACCCGACCCTAGCTCCTACAATGAGCAGTTCTTC. Its protein product is CASSPPDPSSYNEQFF.

The J gene is TRBJ2-5, the V gene TRBV11-2; D may be TRBD2 (6 bases). Trimming left V 0 bases short and J 2 bases short, with 19 bases between. Germline lookup yields CDR1 SGHAT and CDR2 FQNNGV. The CDR3 runs 18 residues. The CDR3 region has the DNA TGTGCCAGCAGCTTAGAGGAGGGAGAGGGATGGTCGCAAGAGACCCAGTACTTC. This codes for CASSLEEGEGWSQETQYF.

The rearrangement joins TRBV7-7 to TRBJ2-5; TRBD1 agrees at 9 bases. In germline, CDR1 is SSHAT, CDR2 FNYEAQ (reference sequence). This CDR3 has 15 amino acids. V trimming: 1 base; J trimming: 8 bases; junction bases outside the gene matches: 8. The CDR3 here is CASSLGQGGTKTQYF. The CDR3, as DNA: TGTGCCAGCAGCTTAGGACAGGGGGGAACAAAAACCCAGTACTTC.

The chain combines TRBV25-1 with TRBJ2-5; perhaps TRBD1 as D (6 bases). The V end lost 2 bases, the J end lost 3 bases, and 10 bases lay between the germline ends. This CDR3 has 14 residues. Germline V CDR1 and CDR2: MGHDK, SYGVNS. DNA for the CDR3: TGTGCCAGCAGTGAAATTGCAGGGGAAGAGACCCAGTACTTC. Protein sequence: CASSEIAGEETQYF.

The chain uses TRBV7-9 and TRBJ1-2; no firm D call. V was trimmed by 0 bases and J by 4 bases, leaving 9 bases between them. The CDR3 is 14 residues long. CDR1 is SEHNR, CDR2 FQNEAQ, per germline (reference sequence). The CDR3 here is CASSLAGGSYGYTF. The CDR3 bases are TGTGCCAGCAGCTTAGCAGGCGGGAGCTATGGCTACACCTTC.

The chain couples TRBV11-3 to TRBJ1-1, with 7 bases identical to TRBD1. Germline values: CDR1 SGHNT, CDR2 YENEEA. With V trimmed by 0 bases and J by 2 bases, 3 bases remained unmatched. This CDR3 is built from 15 residues. The CDR3 sequence: CASSLDGTVNTEAFF. The CDR3 DNA reads as TGTGCCAGCAGCTTAGACGGGACAGTAAACACTGAAGCTTTCTTT.

The chain combines TRBV19 with TRBJ2-7, with 10 bases identical to TRBD2. The CDR3 totals 15 residues. CDR1 LNHDA and CDR2 SQIVND come from the germline V gene (reference sequence). V trimming: 5 bases; J trimming: 0 bases; junction bases outside the gene matches: 4. In DNA form, the CDR3 reads TGTGCCAGTAGTGAGACTAGCGGGTTCTCCTACGAGCAGTACTTC. Its protein is CASSETSGFSYEQYF.

The V call is TRBV20-1, the J call TRBJ2-1; TRBD2 might be the D (5 bases). The V gene's germline CDR1 is DFQATT and CDR2 SNEGSKA (reference sequence). The CDR3 is 14 residues long. Trimming took off 3 bases at V and 1 base at J, with 10 bases between the two ends. Here the CDR3 reads CSASSERSYNEQFF. CDR3 nucleotides: TGCAGTGCTAGTTCGGAGCGGTCCTACAATGAGCAGTTCTTC.

This sequence joins TRBV15 and TRBJ1-4; TRBD1 is a possible D gene (5 bases). V dropped 4 bases and J dropped 7 bases, with 19 bases sitting between them. The CDR3 extends over 16 amino acids. Germline V gives CDR1 LNHNV, CDR2 YYDKDF (reference sequence). This CDR3 reads CATSINRGELGEKLFF. Written as DNA, the CDR3 is TGTGCCACCAGCATCAATCGGGGGGAATTGGGTGAAAAACTGTTTTTT.

This chain uses TRBV7-8 with TRBJ1-1; TRBD1 might be the D (6 bases). Trimming left V 10 bases short and J 1 base short, with 16 bases between. The germline V gene encodes CDR1 SGHVS and CDR2 FQNEAQ. The CDR3 consists of 14 residues. The DNA for the CDR3 is TGTGCCACAGAACAGGGTTGGGGGAACACTGAAGCTTTCTTT. Translating it yields CATEQGWGNTEAFF.

The chain couples TRBV2 to TRBJ1-5; D is ambiguous. This CDR3 is built from 12 residues. Trimming shortened V by 8 bases and J by 1 base, and 6 bases separated the two germline ends. From germline, CDR1 is SNHLY and CDR2 FYNNEI. CDR3 bases: TGTGCCAGCGGAGAGAGCAATCAGCCCCAGCATTTT. This gives the protein CASGESNQPQHF.

The chain has TRBV14 and TRBJ1-6, with a tentative D call TRBD1 (5 bases). Trimming cost V 7 bases and J 9 bases, with 19 bases left between them. CDR3 length: 15 residues. CDR1 is SGHDN and CDR2 is FVKESK in the germline V gene. The DNA for the CDR3 is TGTGCCAGCAACGGAGACAGCTTAGAAAGTTCACCCCTCCACTTT. The encoded protein is CASNGDSLESSPLHF.

The chain joins TRBV18 to TRBJ2-7; D perhaps matches TRBD1 (5 bases). The CDR3 contains 14 residues. CDR1 and CDR2 from the germline V gene are KGHSH and LQKENI. Trimming took 0 bases from V and 2 from J, leaving 8 bases between them. In nucleotides, the CDR3 is TGTGCCAGCTCACCACCAGGGGCGACCTACGAGCAGTACTTC. Translating gives CASSPPGATYEQYF.

This sequence joins TRBV2 and TRBJ2-1; no reliable D call. Germline CDR1 is SNHLY and CDR2 is FYNNEI. The CDR3 is made up of 16 amino acids. Trimming shortened V by 5 bases and J by 8 bases, and 22 bases separated the two germline ends. The CDR3 DNA reads as TGTGCCAGCAGTTCACCGGGTCCGGCCGCCTCCGATGAGCAGTTCTTC. Protein: CASSSPGPAASDEQFF.

This sequence joins TRBV6-5 and TRBJ1-5; D might be TRBD1 (6 bases). The CDR3 consists of 15 residues. Trimming shortened V by 7 bases and J by 2 bases, and 15 bases separated the two germline ends. Germline V gives CDR1 MNHEY, CDR2 SVGAGI. Here the CDR3 DNA reads TGTGCCAGCAAACGAGGCTCAGGGGGCAATCAGCCCCAGCATTTT. Protein: CASKRGSGGNQPQHF.

In its sample, this clone was seen once. V gene TRBV11-3 combines with J gene TRBJ1-2; possible D gene TRBD1, 6 bases. Germline CDR1 is SGHNT and CDR2 is YENEEA. The CDR3 has 17 amino acids. Trimming pared 5 bases from V and 3 bases from J, leaving 22 bases between. The CDR3 reads CASSPTGFGASDYGYTF. The CDR3 nucleotides are TGTGCCAGCAGCCCGACAGGATTTGGGGCCTCGGACTATGGCTACACCTTC.

This chain joins TRBV11-3 and TRBJ2-7; D might be TRBD1 (5 bases). V was cut by 1 base and J by 4 bases, with 8 bases left in between. Germline V CDR1 and CDR2: SGHNT, YENEEA. The CDR3 has 13 residues. Here the CDR3 DNA reads TGTGCCAGCAGCTTAGGGGGCAGGTACGAGCAGTACTTC. Translation: CASSLGGRYEQYF.

V usage is TRBV7-2 and J usage is TRBJ2-1; 13 bases line up with TRBD2. The J segment lost 10 bases and the V segment lost 1 base, leaving 10 bases of the junction unmatched. The CDR3 is 17 amino acids. Germline CDR1 SGHTA, CDR2 FQGNSA. DNA of the CDR3: TGTGCCAGCAGCTTAGTCTCAGTTTGGGGACTAGCGGGAGAGCAGTTCTTC. Translated, it gives CASSLVSVWGLAGEQFF.

The chain links TRBV5-1 to TRBJ2-6; 7 nucleotides match TRBD2. Germline values: CDR1 SGHRS, CDR2 YFSETQ. Trimming took 9 bases from V and 1 from J; bases not matched to a gene: 10. This CDR3 contains 16 residues. The CDR3 loop is CATTSGETSGANVLTF. For the CDR3, the DNA is TGCGCCACCACCAGCGGGGAAACATCTGGGGCCAACGTCCTGACTTTC.

The V gene is TRBV19, the J gene TRBJ2-3, with 10 bases aligning to TRBD1. CDR1 is LNHDA and CDR2 is SQIVND in the germline V gene (reference sequence). This CDR3 region has 15 residues. V was clipped by 5 bases and J by 3 bases; unmatched bases: 5. CDR3 protein: CASSVRDRGTDTQYF. DNA of the CDR3: TGTGCCAGTAGTGTCCGGGACAGGGGAACAGATACGCAGTATTTT.

This clone was seen just once. J is TRBJ2-7 and V is TRBV7-9; tentative D call: TRBD2 (6 bases). The CDR3 spans 19 residues. The V gene's germline CDR1 is SEHNR and CDR2 FQNEAQ (reference sequence). V was shortened by 7 bases and J by 0 bases, with 28 bases between the two germline ends. This chain's CDR3 is CASMGGSDKGRGNSYEQYF. Here the CDR3 DNA reads TGTGCCAGCATGGGGGGATCCGACAAAGGGCGGGGAAACTCCTACGAGCAGTACTTC.

This clone has only one observation. The chain links TRBV9 to TRBJ2-7; 13 bases are shared with TRBD2. The germline V gene has CDR1 SGDLS and CDR2 YYNGEE. Trimming removed 3 bases from V and 3 bases from J; junction bases left unmatched: 3. The CDR3 totals 15 residues. As DNA, the CDR3 is TGTGCCAGCAGCGCGGGACTAGCGGGAAACTACGAGCAGTACTTC. This encodes CASSAGLAGNYEQYF.

The rearrangement uses TRBV9 and TRBJ1-1; a weak D match, TRBD1 (6 bases). Germline lookup yields CDR1 SGDLS and CDR2 YYNGEE. Trimming removed 3 bases at V and 1 base at J, with 7 bases between. CDR3 length: 13 residues. The CDR3 coding sequence is TGTGCCAGCAGCGAACAGGGGAACACTGAAGCTTTCTTT. It encodes CASSEQGNTEAFF.

The chain carries TRBV5-5 and TRBJ2-3, with 9 bases that match TRBD2. The germline CDR1 and CDR2 sequences are SGHKS and YYEKEE (reference sequence). The CDR3 totals 17 residues. J was trimmed by 6 bases and V by 3 bases; bases with no gene match: 14. The CDR3 spells CASSSTLAGRFGDTQYF. The CDR3 region has the DNA TGTGCCAGCAGCTCCACTCTAGCGGGACGTTTCGGGGATACGCAGTATTTT.

This chain links TRBV19 with TRBJ2-1; the D gene is possibly TRBD2 (6 bases). Germline V gene lookup returns CDR1 LNHDA and CDR2 SQIVND (reference sequence). V lost 7 bases, J lost 4 bases, and 11 bases lay in between. This CDR3 comprises 13 residues. The CDR3 sequence: CASTSEIYNEQFF. The CDR3 DNA sequence: TGTGCCAGTACTAGCGAGATTTACAATGAGCAGTTCTTC. The full variable domain, its missing parts supplied by reference TRBV19 and TRBJ2-1, is DGGITQSPKYLFRKEGQNVTLSCEQNLNHDAMYWYRQDPGQGLRLIYYSQIVNDFQKGDIAEGYSVSREKKESFPLTVTSAQKNPTAFYLCASTSEIYNEQFFGPGTRLTVL.